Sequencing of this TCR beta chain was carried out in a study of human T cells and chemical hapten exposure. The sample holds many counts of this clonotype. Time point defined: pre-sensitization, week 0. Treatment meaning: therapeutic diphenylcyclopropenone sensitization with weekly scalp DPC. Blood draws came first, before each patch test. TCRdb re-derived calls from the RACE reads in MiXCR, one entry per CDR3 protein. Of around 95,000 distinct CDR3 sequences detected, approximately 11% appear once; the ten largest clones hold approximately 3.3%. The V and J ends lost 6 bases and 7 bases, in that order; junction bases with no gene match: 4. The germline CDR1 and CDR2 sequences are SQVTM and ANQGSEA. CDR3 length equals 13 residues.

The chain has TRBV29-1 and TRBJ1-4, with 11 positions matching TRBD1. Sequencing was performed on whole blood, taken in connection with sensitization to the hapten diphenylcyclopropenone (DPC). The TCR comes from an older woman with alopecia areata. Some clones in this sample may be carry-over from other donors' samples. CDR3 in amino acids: CSVPGTGGEKLFF. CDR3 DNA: TGCAGCGTCCCCGGGACAGGGGGTGAAAAACTGTTTTTT.